In its sample, the clone carrying this T cell receptor beta chain was seen once. Sequencing used immunoSEQ multiplex PCR; TCRdb keeps in-frame clones, though not all of them. The repertoire holds over 100,000 clones, about 93% seen once, with less than 2% in the top ten. Trimming took off 8 bases at V and 2 bases at J, with 12 bases between the two ends. The CDR3 is made up of 13 amino acids. Germline V gene data show CDR1 as MDHEN and CDR2 as SYDVKM. The data belong to a study of T cell changes during pregnancy in multiple sclerosis. The V gene is TRBV28, the J gene TRBJ1-1, with a possible D match to TRBD1 (5 bases). The TCR sequence derives from a female donor with multiple sclerosis, enrolled in a pregnancy study. Material: peripheral blood, obtained in the third trimester of pregnancy. CDR3 amino acids: CASGHRRNTEAFF. CDR3 nucleotide sequence: TGTGCCAGCGGACATAGGCGAAACACTGAAGCTTTCTTT.